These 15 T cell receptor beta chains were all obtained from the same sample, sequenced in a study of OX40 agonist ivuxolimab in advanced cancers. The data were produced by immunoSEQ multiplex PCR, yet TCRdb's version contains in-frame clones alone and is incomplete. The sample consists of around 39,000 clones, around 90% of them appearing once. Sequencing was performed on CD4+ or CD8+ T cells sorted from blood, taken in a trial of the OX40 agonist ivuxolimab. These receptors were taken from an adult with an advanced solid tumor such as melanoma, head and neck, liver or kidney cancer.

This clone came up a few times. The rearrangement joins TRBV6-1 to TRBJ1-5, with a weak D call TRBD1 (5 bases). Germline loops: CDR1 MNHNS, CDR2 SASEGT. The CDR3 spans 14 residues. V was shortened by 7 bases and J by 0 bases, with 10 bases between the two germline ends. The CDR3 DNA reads TGTGCCAGCACGCGACAGTATAGCAATCAGCCCCAGCATTTT. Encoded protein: CASTRQYSNQPQHF.

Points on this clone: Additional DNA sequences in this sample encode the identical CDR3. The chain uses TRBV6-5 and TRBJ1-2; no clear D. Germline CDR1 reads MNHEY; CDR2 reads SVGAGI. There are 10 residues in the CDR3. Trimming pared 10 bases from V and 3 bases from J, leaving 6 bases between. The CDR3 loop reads CATRDYGYTF. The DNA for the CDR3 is TGTGCCACCCGGGACTATGGCTACACCTTC.

The CDR3 sequence: CASRLVQGRDEQFF. The CDR3 coding sequence is TGTGCAAGTCGCTTGGTACAGGGCAGGGATGAGCAGTTCTTC. The gene calls are TRBV12-2 and TRBJ2-1; the tabulated D call, TRBD1, remains unverified against the DNA. TRBV12-2 counts as a pseudogene. The CDR3 has 14 residues.

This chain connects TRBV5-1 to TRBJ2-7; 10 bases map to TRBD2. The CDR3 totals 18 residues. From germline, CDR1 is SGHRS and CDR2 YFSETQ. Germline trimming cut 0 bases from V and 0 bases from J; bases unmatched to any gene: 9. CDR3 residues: CASSLGLAGERSSYEQYF. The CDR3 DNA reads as TGCGCCAGCAGCTTGGGTCTAGCGGGAGAGAGGAGCTCCTACGAGCAGTACTTC.

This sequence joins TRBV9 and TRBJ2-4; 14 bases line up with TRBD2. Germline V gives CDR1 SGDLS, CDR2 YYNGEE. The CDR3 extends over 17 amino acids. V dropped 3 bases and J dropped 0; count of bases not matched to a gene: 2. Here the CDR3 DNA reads TGTGCCAGCAGCGAGGGACTAGCGGGAGTAGCCAAAAACATTCAGTACTTC. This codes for CASSEGLAGVAKNIQYF.

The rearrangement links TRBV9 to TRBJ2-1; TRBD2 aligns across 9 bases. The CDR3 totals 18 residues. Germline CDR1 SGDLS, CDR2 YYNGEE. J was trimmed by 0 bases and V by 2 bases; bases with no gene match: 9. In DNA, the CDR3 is TGTGCCAGCAGCGTCGGGACTAGCTATCAAAGCTCCTACAATGAGCAGTTCTTC. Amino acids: CASSVGTSYQSSYNEQFF.

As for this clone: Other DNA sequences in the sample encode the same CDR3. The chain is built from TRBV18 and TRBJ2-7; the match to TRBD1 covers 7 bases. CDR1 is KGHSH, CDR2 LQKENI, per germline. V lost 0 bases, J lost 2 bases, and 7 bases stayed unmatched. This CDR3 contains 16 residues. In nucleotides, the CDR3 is TGTGCCAGCTCACCACCTCGAGGACAGGCGGCCTACGAGCAGTACTTC. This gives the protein CASSPPRGQAAYEQYF.

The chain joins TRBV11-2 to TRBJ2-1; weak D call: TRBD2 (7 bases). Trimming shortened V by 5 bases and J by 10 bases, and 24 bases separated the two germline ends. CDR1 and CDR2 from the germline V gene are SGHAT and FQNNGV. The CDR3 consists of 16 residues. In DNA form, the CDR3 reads TGTGCCAGCAGCGATAGGGGGGCTAGCGGATTGGGCGAGCAGTTCTTC. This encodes CASSDRGASGLGEQFF.

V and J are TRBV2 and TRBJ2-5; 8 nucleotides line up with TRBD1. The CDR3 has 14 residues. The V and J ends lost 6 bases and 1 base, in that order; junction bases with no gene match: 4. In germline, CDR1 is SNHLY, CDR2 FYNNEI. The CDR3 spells CASSTQGGQETQYF. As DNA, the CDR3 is TGTGCCAGCAGCACACAGGGGGGCCAAGAGACCCAGTACTTC.

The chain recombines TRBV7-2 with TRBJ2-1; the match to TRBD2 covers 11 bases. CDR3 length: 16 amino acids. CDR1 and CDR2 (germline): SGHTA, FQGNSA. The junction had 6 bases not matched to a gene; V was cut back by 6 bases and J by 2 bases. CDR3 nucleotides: TGTGCCAGCAGTCTAGCGGGAGGTTTTGCCTACAATGAGCAGTTCTTC. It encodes CASSLAGGFAYNEQFF. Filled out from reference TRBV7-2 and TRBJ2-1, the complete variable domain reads GAGVSQSPSNKVTEKGKDVELRCDPISGHTALYWYRQSLGQGLEFLIYFQGNSAPDKSGLPSDRFSAERTGGSVSTLTIQRTQQEDSAVYLCASSLAGGFAYNEQFFGPGTRLTVL.

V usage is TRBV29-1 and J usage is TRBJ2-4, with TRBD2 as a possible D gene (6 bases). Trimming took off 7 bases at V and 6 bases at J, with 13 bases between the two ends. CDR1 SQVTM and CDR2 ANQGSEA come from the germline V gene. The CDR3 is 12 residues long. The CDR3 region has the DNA TGCAGCGGTAGGGGACTCCGAAACATTCAGTACTTC. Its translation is CSGRGLRNIQYF.

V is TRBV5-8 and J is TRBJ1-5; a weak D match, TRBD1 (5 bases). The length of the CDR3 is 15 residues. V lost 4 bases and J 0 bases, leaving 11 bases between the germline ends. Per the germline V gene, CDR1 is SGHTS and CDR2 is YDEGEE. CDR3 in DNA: TGTGCCAGCAGCCGGGGGGTCAATAGCAATCAGCCCCAGCATTTT. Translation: CASSRGVNSNQPQHF.

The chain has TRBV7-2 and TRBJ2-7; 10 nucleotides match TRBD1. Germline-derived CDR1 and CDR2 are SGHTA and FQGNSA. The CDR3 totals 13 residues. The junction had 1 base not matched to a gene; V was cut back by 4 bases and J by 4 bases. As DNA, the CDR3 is TGTGCCAGCAGCTCGGACAGGGGGTACGAGCAGTACTTC. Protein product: CASSSDRGYEQYF.

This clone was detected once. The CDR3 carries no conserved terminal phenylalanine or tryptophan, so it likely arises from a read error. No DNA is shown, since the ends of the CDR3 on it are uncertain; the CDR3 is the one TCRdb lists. CDR3 residues: CASSLVAADPTL. The V gene is TRBV5-4, the J gene TRBJ1-2. The CDR3 has 12 amino acids, counting both end residues. Germline V gene data show CDR1 as SGHNT and CDR2 as YYREEE (reference sequence).

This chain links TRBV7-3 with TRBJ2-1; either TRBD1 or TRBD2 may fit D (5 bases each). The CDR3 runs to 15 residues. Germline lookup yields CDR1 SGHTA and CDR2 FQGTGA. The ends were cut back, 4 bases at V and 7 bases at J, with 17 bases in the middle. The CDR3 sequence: CASSWDAGRHNEQFF. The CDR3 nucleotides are TGTGCCAGCAGCTGGGACGCCGGACGCCATAATGAGCAGTTCTTC.